These T cell receptor beta chains were read from a single sample in a study of blood T cell repertoires in COVID-19. Profiling relied on immunoSEQ multiplex PCR, and the TCRdb table lists in-frame clones only, not all of them. The sample has about 83,000 clones; 80% to 90% are singletons. Sequences were obtained from peripheral blood. These receptors all come from a woman at least 80 years old with acute or convalescent COVID-19. CDR3s include the opening cysteine and the closing phenylalanine or tryptophan. The order of the fields is clone size, J gene, D gene, V gene, CDR3 protein, CDR3 DNA. D genes are given only for firm matches. Not every row has a clone size; where given, it reads once, few, many or a size class.

clone_size: -
j_call: TRBJ2-1
d_call: TRBD1
v_call: TRBV6-1
cdr3_aa: CASSGPTGTAYGEQFF
cdr3_nt: TGTGCCAGCAGTGGCCCAACGGGGACAGCTTACGGAGAGCAGTTCTTC

clone_size: -
j_call: TRBJ2-7
d_call: TRBD1
v_call: TRBV11-3
cdr3_aa: CASSAPGTAYEQYF
cdr3_nt: TGTGCCAGCAGCGCGCCCGGGACAGCCTACGAGCAGTACTTC

clone_size: -
j_call: TRBJ2-7
d_call: -
v_call: TRBV11-2
cdr3_aa: CASSSNYEQYF
cdr3_nt: TGTGCCAGCAGCTCAAACTACGAGCAGTACTTC

clone_size: -
j_call: TRBJ1-3
d_call: -
v_call: TRBV3-1/TRBV3-2
cdr3_aa: CASSQGSGSGNTIYF
cdr3_nt: TGTGCCAGCAGCCAAGGCTCAGGCTCTGGAAACACCATATATTTT

clone_size: -
j_call: TRBJ2-5
d_call: TRBD2
v_call: TRBV11-3
cdr3_aa: CASSLATSGGRQETQYF
cdr3_nt: TGTGCCAGCAGCTTAGCGACTAGCGGGGGGCGCCAAGAGACCCAGTACTTC

clone_size: -
j_call: TRBJ1-6
d_call: -
v_call: TRBV7-8
cdr3_aa: CASSQGGVKNSYNSPLHF
cdr3_nt: TGTGCCAGCAGCCAAGGGGGAGTAAAGAACTCCTATAATTCACCCCTCCACTTT

clone_size: -
j_call: TRBJ1-6
d_call: -
v_call: TRBV14
cdr3_aa: CASSHGDYNSPLHF
cdr3_nt: TGTGCCAGCAGCCACGGGGATTATAATTCACCCCTCCACTTT

clone_size: -
j_call: TRBJ1-4
d_call: -
v_call: TRBV19
cdr3_aa: CASSIGQGGEKLFF
cdr3_nt: TGTGCCAGTAGTATTGGTCAGGGAGGTGAAAAACTGTTTTTT

clone_size: -
j_call: TRBJ1-2
d_call: TRBD1
v_call: TRBV4-2
cdr3_aa: CASSGTDRRNYGYTF
cdr3_nt: TGTGCCAGCAGCGGGACGGACAGGAGGAACTATGGCTACACCTTC

clone_size: -
j_call: TRBJ1-4
d_call: -
v_call: TRBV7-9
cdr3_aa: CASSPQGRRTNEKLFF
cdr3_nt: TGTGCCAGCAGCCCCCAGGGGCGGAGGACTAATGAAAAACTGTTTTTT

clone_size: -
j_call: TRBJ2-3
d_call: TRBD2
v_call: TRBV28
cdr3_aa: CASSSLGGGGARTDTQYF
cdr3_nt: TGTGCCAGCAGTTCCCTCGGAGGCGGGGGGGCGAGAACAGATACGCAGTATTTT

clone_size: -
j_call: TRBJ1-5
d_call: -
v_call: TRBV11-2
cdr3_aa: CASRQGIRLAQPQHF
cdr3_nt: TGTGCCAGCAGGCAGGGGATTAGGCTCGCTCAGCCCCAGCATTTT

clone_size: -
j_call: TRBJ1-4
d_call: -
v_call: TRBV15
cdr3_aa: CATRAGGRGKNEKLFF
cdr3_nt: TGTGCCACCCGAGCGGGGGGGCGCGGAAAGAACGAAAAACTGTTTTTT

clone_size: -
j_call: TRBJ1-2
d_call: -
v_call: TRBV5-5
cdr3_aa: CASSFPGSGYTF
cdr3_nt: TGTGCCAGCAGCTTCCCAGGGTCTGGCTACACCTTC

clone_size: once
j_call: TRBJ1-1
d_call: -
v_call: TRBV18
cdr3_aa: CASSPRSGKNTEAFF
cdr3_nt: TGTGCCAGCTCACCACGGTCAGGAAAGAACACTGAAGCTTTCTTT

clone_size: -
j_call: TRBJ1-1
d_call: TRBD1
v_call: TRBV5-1
cdr3_aa: CASSLRTGGEGTEAFF
cdr3_nt: TGCGCCAGCAGCTTGAGGACAGGGGGCGAGGGCACTGAAGCTTTCTTT

clone_size: few
j_call: TRBJ2-1
d_call: TRBD1
v_call: TRBV19
cdr3_aa: CASSMGLSTGYNEQFF
cdr3_nt: TGTGCCAGTAGCATGGGGCTCTCGACAGGGTACAATGAGCAGTTCTTC

clone_size: few
j_call: TRBJ1-5
d_call: TRBD1
v_call: TRBV7-2
cdr3_aa: CASSLGLGQKYSNQPQHF
cdr3_nt: TGTGCCAGCAGCTTAGGTCTGGGACAGAAATATAGCAATCAGCCCCAGCATTTT

clone_size: -
j_call: TRBJ2-2
d_call: TRBD1
v_call: TRBV9
cdr3_aa: CASSVTGGPGELFF
cdr3_nt: TGTGCCAGCAGCGTGACAGGGGGCCCCGGGGAGCTGTTTTTT

clone_size: -
j_call: TRBJ1-1
d_call: -
v_call: TRBV9
cdr3_aa: CASSVGGGRSVTEAFF
cdr3_nt: TGTGCCAGCAGCGTAGGTGGCGGGAGGAGTGTCACTGAAGCTTTCTTT

clone_size: -
j_call: TRBJ1-3
d_call: -
v_call: TRBV9
cdr3_aa: CASDPRGVSGNTIYF
cdr3_nt: TGTGCCAGCGACCCACGAGGCGTCTCGGGAAACACCATATATTTT

clone_size: -
j_call: TRBJ2-3
d_call: TRBD2
v_call: TRBV7-3
cdr3_aa: CASSSYRRNGGDTDTQYF
cdr3_nt: TGTGCCAGCAGCTCCTATCGTAGAAACGGGGGGGACACAGATACGCAGTATTTT

clone_size: -
j_call: TRBJ2-3
d_call: TRBD2
v_call: TRBV7-6
cdr3_aa: CASSSGLAASTDTQYF
cdr3_nt: TGTGCCAGCAGCTCCGGACTAGCGGCTAGCACAGATACGCAGTATTTT

clone_size: -
j_call: TRBJ1-6
d_call: TRBD1
v_call: TRBV11-2
cdr3_aa: CASSSRGTNNSPLHF
cdr3_nt: TGTGCCAGCAGCTCCAGGGGGACCAATAATTCACCCCTCCACTTT

clone_size: -
j_call: TRBJ2-5
d_call: -
v_call: TRBV19
cdr3_aa: CASARTTIQETQYF
cdr3_nt: TGTGCCAGTGCGAGAACTACAATCCAAGAGACCCAGTACTTC

clone_size: -
j_call: TRBJ1-5
d_call: -
v_call: TRBV28
cdr3_aa: CASSREVAQPQHF
cdr3_nt: TGTGCCAGCAGTCGCGAGGTGGCTCAGCCCCAGCATTTT

clone_size: -
j_call: TRBJ1-1
d_call: TRBD1
v_call: TRBV9
cdr3_aa: CASSAQQGWNTEAFF
cdr3_nt: TGTGCCAGCAGCGCCCAACAGGGGTGGAACACTGAAGCTTTCTTT

clone_size: -
j_call: TRBJ2-4
d_call: TRBD2
v_call: TRBV7-2
cdr3_aa: CASSLAGTSGVGAKNIQYF
cdr3_nt: TGTGCCAGCAGCTTAGCCGGGACTAGCGGGGTCGGAGCCAAAAACATTCAGTACTTC

clone_size: -
j_call: TRBJ2-7
d_call: -
v_call: TRBV18
cdr3_aa: CASSLNSPYEQYF
cdr3_nt: TGTGCCAGCTCACTGAACAGCCCCTACGAGCAGTACTTC

clone_size: -
j_call: TRBJ1-1
d_call: -
v_call: TRBV20-1
cdr3_aa: CSASVSQGMNTEAFF
cdr3_nt: TGCAGTGCTAGTGTGTCACAGGGCATGAACACTGAAGCTTTCTTT

clone_size: -
j_call: TRBJ2-7
d_call: -
v_call: TRBV24-1
cdr3_aa: CATSEHREPYEQYF
cdr3_nt: TGTGCCACCAGTGAACACAGGGAACCCTACGAGCAGTACTTC

clone_size: -
j_call: TRBJ1-2
d_call: -
v_call: TRBV2
cdr3_aa: CASSEARYGYTF
cdr3_nt: TGTGCCAGCAGTGAAGCGAGGTATGGCTACACCTTC

clone_size: -
j_call: TRBJ2-7
d_call: TRBD1
v_call: TRBV6-1
cdr3_aa: CASSEATAGGFHTYEQYF
cdr3_nt: TGTGCCAGCAGTGAAGCTACGGCAGGGGGCTTCCACACCTACGAGCAGTACTTC

clone_size: -
j_call: TRBJ2-2
d_call: -
v_call: TRBV19
cdr3_aa: CARKTGPGELFF
cdr3_nt: TGTGCCAGAAAGACAGGCCCCGGGGAGCTGTTTTTT

clone_size: -
j_call: TRBJ1-2
d_call: TRBD1
v_call: TRBV29-1
cdr3_aa: CSVEGQGGGYTF
cdr3_nt: TGCAGCGTTGAAGGACAGGGAGGCGGCTACACCTTC

clone_size: -
j_call: TRBJ1-2
d_call: TRBD1
v_call: TRBV18
cdr3_aa: CASSPRSARGIGTHGYTF
cdr3_nt: TGTGCCAGCTCACCACGAAGTGCCAGGGGGATAGGTACACATGGCTACACCTTC

clone_size: -
j_call: TRBJ2-1
d_call: -
v_call: TRBV28
cdr3_aa: CASSFVRSHYNEQFF
cdr3_nt: TGTGCCAGCAGTTTCGTGAGAAGCCATTACAATGAGCAGTTCTTC

clone_size: -
j_call: TRBJ2-2
d_call: TRBD1
v_call: TRBV19
cdr3_aa: CASSAHRGRANTGELFF
cdr3_nt: TGTGCCAGTAGTGCCCACAGGGGGCGAGCGAACACCGGGGAGCTGTTTTTT

clone_size: -
j_call: TRBJ1-3
d_call: TRBD1
v_call: TRBV28
cdr3_aa: CASSSRTGRDTIYF
cdr3_nt: TGTGCCAGCAGTTCACGGACAGGGAGGGACACCATATATTTT

clone_size: once
j_call: TRBJ2-4
d_call: TRBD2
v_call: TRBV9
cdr3_aa: CASSVASGTSGNIQYF
cdr3_nt: TGTGCCAGCAGCGTTGCCTCCGGGACTAGCGGAAACATTCAGTACTTC

clone_size: many
j_call: TRBJ2-3
d_call: TRBD2
v_call: TRBV9
cdr3_aa: CASSALAGGESKPDTQYF
cdr3_nt: TGTGCCAGCAGCGCTCTAGCGGGGGGGGAAAGCAAGCCAGATACGCAGTATTTT

clone_size: -
j_call: TRBJ2-7
d_call: TRBD2
v_call: TRBV6-5
cdr3_aa: CATCPGLAGYEQYF
cdr3_nt: TGTGCCACTTGCCCGGGACTAGCGGGCTACGAGCAGTACTTC

clone_size: -
j_call: TRBJ2-6
d_call: -
v_call: TRBV2
cdr3_aa: CASRLLDSGANVLTF
cdr3_nt: TGTGCCAGCAGACTCTTAGACAGTGGGGCCAACGTCCTGACTTTC